This T cell receptor (beta chain) was profiled in a study of blood T cell repertoires in COVID-19. Across the whole study: The origin of the acute and convalescent COVID-19 samples was the United States, Italy and Spain. T cells, B-cell-depleted T cells, or PBMCs provided the cDNA or gDNA that served as material.

V lost 5 bases and J lost 4; bases outside the gene matches: 9. Germline V gives CDR1 SGHKS, CDR2 YYEKEE (reference sequence). CDR3 length: 15 amino acids. In the original workflow: Reference gene primer amplification gave estimated nucleated cell counts. Sequencing used immunoSEQ multiplex PCR; TCRdb keeps in-frame clones, though not all of them. The DNA gave D and trimming, while V, J and clone size come from that table. The sample has roughly 140,000 clones, roughly nine tenths seen once. The receptor comes from a woman in her seventies with acute or convalescent COVID-19. Sequencing input: peripheral blood. The V call is TRBV5-5, the J call TRBJ2-5; the match to TRBD1 covers 9 bases. Here the CDR3 reads CASRSGTGIGETQYF. The CDR3 nucleotides are TGTGCCAGCAGATCCGGGACAGGGATTGGAGAGACCCAGTACTTC.